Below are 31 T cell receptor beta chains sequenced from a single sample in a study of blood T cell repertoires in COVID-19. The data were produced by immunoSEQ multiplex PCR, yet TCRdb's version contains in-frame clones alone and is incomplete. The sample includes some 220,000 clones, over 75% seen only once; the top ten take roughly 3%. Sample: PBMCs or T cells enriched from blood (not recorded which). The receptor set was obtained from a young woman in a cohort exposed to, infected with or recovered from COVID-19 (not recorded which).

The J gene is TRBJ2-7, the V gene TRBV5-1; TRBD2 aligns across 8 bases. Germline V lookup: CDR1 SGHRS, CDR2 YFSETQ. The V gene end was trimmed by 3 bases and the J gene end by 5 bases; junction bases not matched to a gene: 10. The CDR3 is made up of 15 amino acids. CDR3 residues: CASSSSAGVGDEQYF. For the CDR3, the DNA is TGCGCCAGCAGCTCATCAGCGGGAGTGGGAGACGAGCAGTACTTC. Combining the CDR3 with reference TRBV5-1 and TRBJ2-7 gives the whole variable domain KAGVTQTPRYLIKTRGQQVTLSCSPISGHRSVSWYQQTPGQGLQFLFEYFSETQRNKGNFPGRFSGRQFSNSRSEMNVSTLELGDSALYLCASSSSAGVGDEQYFGPGTRLTVT.

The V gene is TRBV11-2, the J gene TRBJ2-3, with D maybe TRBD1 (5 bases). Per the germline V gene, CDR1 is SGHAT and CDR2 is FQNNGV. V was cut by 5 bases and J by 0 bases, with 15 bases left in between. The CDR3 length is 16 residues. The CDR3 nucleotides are TGTGCCAGCAGCCTGGGGCGCGGTTCGAGCACAGATACGCAGTATTTT. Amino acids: CASSLGRGSSTDTQYF.

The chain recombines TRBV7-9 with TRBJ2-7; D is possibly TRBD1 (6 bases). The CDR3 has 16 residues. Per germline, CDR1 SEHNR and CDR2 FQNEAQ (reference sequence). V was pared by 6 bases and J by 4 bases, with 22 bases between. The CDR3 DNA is TGTGCCAGCAGTTCGAGCAGGGGACACACGCATTACGAGCAGTACTTC. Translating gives CASSSSRGHTHYEQYF.

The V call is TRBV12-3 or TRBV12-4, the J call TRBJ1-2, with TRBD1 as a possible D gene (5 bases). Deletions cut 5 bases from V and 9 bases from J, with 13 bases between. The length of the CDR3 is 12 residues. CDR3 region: CASSPGSQRYTF. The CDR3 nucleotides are TGTGCCAGCAGTCCAGGGTCTCAGCGCTACACCTTC.

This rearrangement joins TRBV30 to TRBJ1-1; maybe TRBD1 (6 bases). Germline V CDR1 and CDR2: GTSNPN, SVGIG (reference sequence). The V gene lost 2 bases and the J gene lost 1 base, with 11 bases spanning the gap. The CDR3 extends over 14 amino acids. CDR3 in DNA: TGTGCCTGGAGTAGAAGCAGGGGGAACACTGAAGCTTTCTTT. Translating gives CAWSRSRGNTEAFF.

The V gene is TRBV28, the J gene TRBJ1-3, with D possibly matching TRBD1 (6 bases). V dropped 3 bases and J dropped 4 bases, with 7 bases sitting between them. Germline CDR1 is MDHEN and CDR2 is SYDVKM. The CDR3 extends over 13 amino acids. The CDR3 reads CASSFGQGNTIYF. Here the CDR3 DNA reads TGTGCCAGCAGTTTTGGACAGGGAAACACCATATATTTT.

The CDR3 bases are TGCGCCAGCAGCTTGGCCCCGGGGGTGACTGAAGCTTTCTTT. It yields the protein CASSLAPGVTEAFF. The chain uses TRBV5-1 and TRBJ1-1; D may be TRBD1 (5 bases). Trimming removed 0 bases at V and 5 bases at J, with 11 bases between. Looked up from germline, CDR1 is SGHRS and CDR2 is YFSETQ. CDR3 length: 14 amino acids.

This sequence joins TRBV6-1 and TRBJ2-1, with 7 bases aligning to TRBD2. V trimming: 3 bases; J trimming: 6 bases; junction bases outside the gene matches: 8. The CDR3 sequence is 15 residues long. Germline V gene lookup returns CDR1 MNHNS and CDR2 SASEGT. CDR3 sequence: CASSELAGVINEQFF. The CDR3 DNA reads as TGTGCCAGCAGTGAGCTCGCGGGAGTAATCAATGAGCAGTTCTTC.

The CDR3 spells CASSFGQGKETQYF. The CDR3 nucleotides read TGTGCCAGCAGCTTCGGGCAGGGGAAAGAGACCCAGTACTTC. This chain joins TRBV5-4 and TRBJ2-5, with D tentatively TRBD1 (6 bases). The germline gives CDR1 SGHNT, CDR2 YYREEE (reference sequence). Trimming removed 2 bases at V and 3 bases at J, with 11 bases between. The CDR3 has 14 residues. Combining the CDR3 with reference TRBV5-4 and TRBJ2-5 gives the whole variable domain ETGVTQSPTHLIKTRGQQVTLRCSSQSGHNTVSWYQQALGQGPQFIFQYYREEENGRGNFPPRFSGLQFPNYSSELNVNALELDDSALYLCASSFGQGKETQYFGPGTRLLVL.

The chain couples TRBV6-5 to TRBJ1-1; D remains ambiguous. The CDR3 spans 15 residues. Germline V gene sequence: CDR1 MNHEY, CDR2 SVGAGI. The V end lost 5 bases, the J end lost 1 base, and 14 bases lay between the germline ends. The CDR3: CASSSQAAGNTEAFF. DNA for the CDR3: TGTGCCAGCAGTAGCCAAGCGGCGGGGAACACTGAAGCTTTCTTT.

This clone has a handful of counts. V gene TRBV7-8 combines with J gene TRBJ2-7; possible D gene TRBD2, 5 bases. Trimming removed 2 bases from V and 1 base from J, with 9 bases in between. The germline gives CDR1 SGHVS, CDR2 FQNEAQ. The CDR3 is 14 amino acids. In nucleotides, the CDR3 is TGTGCCAGCAGCTTATTGCGGGTATCCTACGAGCAGTACTTC. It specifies CASSLLRVSYEQYF.

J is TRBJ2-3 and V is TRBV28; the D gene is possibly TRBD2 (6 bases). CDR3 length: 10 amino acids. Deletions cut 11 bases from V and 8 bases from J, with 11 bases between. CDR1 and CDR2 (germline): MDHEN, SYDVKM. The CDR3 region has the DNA TGTGCCGCTGGGGGAGGTACGCAGTATTTT. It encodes CAAGGGTQYF. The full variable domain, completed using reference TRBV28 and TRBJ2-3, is DVKVTQSSRYLVKRTGEKVFLECVQDMDHENMFWYRQDPGLGLRLIYFSYDVKMKEKGDIPEGYSVSREKKERFSLILESASTNQTSMYLCAAGGGTQYFGPGTRLTVL.

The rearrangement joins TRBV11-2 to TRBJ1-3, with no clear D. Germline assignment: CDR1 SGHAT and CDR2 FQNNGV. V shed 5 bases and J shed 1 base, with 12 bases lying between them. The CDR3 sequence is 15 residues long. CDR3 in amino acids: CASSLKPGSGNTIYF. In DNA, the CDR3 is TGTGCCAGCAGCCTCAAGCCGGGATCTGGAAACACCATATATTTT.

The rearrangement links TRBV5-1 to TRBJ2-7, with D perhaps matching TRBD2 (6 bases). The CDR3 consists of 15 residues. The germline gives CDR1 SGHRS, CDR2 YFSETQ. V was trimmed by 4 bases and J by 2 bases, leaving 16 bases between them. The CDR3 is CASSPAVEGTYEQYF. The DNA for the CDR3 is TGCGCCAGCAGCCCGGCGGTGGAGGGGACCTACGAGCAGTACTTC.

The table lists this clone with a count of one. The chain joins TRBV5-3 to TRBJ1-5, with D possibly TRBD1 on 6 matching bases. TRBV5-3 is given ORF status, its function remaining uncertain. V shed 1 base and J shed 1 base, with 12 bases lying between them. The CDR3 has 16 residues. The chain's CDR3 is CARSLRQAFSNQPQHF. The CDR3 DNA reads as TGTGCCAGAAGCTTGAGACAGGCCTTCAGCAATCAGCCCCAGCATTTT.

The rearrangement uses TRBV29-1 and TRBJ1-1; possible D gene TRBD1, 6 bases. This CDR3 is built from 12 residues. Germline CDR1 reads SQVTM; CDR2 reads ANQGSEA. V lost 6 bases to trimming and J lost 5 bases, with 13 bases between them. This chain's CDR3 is CSVAGQLTEAFF. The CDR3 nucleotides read TGCAGCGTGGCCGGACAGCTGACTGAAGCTTTCTTT.

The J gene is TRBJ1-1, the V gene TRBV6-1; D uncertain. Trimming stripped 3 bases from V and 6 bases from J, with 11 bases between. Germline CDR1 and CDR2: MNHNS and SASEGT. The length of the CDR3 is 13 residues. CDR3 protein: CASSEYPGPEAFF. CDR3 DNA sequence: TGTGCCAGCAGTGAGTACCCAGGCCCTGAAGCTTTCTTT.

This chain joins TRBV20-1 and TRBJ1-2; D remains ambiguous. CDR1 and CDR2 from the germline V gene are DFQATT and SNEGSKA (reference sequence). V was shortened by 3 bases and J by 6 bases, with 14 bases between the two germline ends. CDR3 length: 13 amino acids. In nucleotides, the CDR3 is TGCAGTGCTAGTATATCGGCAGGCGATGGCTACACCTTC. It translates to CSASISAGDGYTF.

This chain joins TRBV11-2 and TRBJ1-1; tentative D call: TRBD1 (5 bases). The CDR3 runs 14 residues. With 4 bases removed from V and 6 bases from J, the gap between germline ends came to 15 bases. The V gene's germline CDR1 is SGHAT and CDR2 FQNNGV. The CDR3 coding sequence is TGTGCCAGCAGCTCCTTCCGCGACAGTCCTGAAGCTTTCTTT. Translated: CASSSFRDSPEAFF. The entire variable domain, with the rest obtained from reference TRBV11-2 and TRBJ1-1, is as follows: EAGVAQSPRYKIIEKRQSVAFWCNPISGHATLYWYQQILGQGPKLLIQFQNNGVVDDSQLPKDRFSAERLKGVDSTLKIQPAKLEDSAVYLCASSSFRDSPEAFFGQGTRLTVV.

CDR3 bases: TGTGCCAGCAGCCCAGACCTTCGGGACAGTGCCTACGAGCAGTACTTC. Amino acids: CASSPDLRDSAYEQYF. The rearrangement uses TRBV11-2 and TRBJ2-7; 7 nucleotides match TRBD1. This CDR3 spans 16 amino acids. Germline CDR1 is SGHAT and CDR2 is FQNNGV. V lost 5 bases, J lost 2 bases, and 12 bases stayed unmatched.

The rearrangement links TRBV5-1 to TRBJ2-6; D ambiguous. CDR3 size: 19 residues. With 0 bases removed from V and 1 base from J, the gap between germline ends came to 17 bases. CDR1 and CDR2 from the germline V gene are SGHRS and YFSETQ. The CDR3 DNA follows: TGCGCCAGCAGCTTGGAGTCCTCCGGCTGGAGTTCTGGGGCCAACGTCCTGACTTTC. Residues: CASSLESSGWSSGANVLTF. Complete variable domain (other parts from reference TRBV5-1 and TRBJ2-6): KAGVTQTPRYLIKTRGQQVTLSCSPISGHRSVSWYQQTPGQGLQFLFEYFSETQRNKGNFPGRFSGRQFSNSRSEMNVSTLELGDSALYLCASSLESSGWSSGANVLTFGAGSRLTVL.

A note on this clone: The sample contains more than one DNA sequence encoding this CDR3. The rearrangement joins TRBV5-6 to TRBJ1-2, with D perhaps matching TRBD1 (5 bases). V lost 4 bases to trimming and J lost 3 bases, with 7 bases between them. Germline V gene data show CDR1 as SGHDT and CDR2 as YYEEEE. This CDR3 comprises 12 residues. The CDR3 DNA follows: TGTGCCAGCAGCCCGGGGGACTATGGCTACACCTTC. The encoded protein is CASSPGDYGYTF.

The CDR3 is CASSRGTGDQPQHF. For the CDR3, the DNA is TGTGCCAGCAGTAGAGGGACAGGGGACCAGCCCCAGCATTTT. The rearrangement links TRBV28 to TRBJ1-5; TRBD1 agrees at 10 bases. CDR1 is MDHEN and CDR2 is SYDVKM in the germline V gene. Trimming removed 5 bases from V and 7 bases from J; junction bases left unmatched: 5. This CDR3 is 14 amino acids long.

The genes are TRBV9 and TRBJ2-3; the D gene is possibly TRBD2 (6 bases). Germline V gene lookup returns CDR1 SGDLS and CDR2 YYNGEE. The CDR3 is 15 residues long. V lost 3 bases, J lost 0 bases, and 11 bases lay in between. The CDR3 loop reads CASSARAGSTDTQYF. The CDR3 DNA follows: TGTGCCAGCAGCGCCCGGGCGGGGAGCACAGATACGCAGTATTTT.

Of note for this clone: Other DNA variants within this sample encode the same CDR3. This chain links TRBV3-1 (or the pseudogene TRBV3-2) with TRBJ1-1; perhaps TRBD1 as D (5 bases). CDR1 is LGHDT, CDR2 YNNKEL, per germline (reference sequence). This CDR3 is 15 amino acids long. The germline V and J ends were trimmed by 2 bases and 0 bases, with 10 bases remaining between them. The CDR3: CASSQRGGMNTEAFF. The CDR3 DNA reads TGTGCCAGCAGCCAAAGGGGTGGGATGAACACTGAAGCTTTCTTT.

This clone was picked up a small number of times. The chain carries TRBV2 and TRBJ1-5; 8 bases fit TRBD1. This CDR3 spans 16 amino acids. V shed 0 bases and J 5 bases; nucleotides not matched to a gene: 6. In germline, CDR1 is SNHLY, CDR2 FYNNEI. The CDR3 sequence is CASSEAVRGPYQPQHF. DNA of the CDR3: TGTGCCAGCAGTGAAGCGGTCAGGGGGCCGTATCAGCCCCAGCATTTT.

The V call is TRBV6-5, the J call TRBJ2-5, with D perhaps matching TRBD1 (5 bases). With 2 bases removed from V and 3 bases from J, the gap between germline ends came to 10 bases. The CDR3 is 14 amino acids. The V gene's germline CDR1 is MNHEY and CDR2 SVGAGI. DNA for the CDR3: TGTGCCAGCAGTTACCCCGGCAGGGAAGAGACCCAGTACTTC. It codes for CASSYPGREETQYF.

CDR3 sequence: CASSVSGTGNFEKLFF. Written as DNA, the CDR3 is TGTGCCAGCAGCGTATCCGGGACAGGAAATTTTGAAAAACTGTTTTTT. The chain couples TRBV9 to TRBJ1-4; TRBD1 matches at 8 bases. CDR1 SGDLS and CDR2 YYNGEE come from the germline V gene. The CDR3 sequence is 16 residues long. The V gene end was trimmed by 1 base and the J gene end by 7 bases; junction bases not matched to a gene: 9. Filled out from reference TRBV9 and TRBJ1-4, the complete variable domain reads DSGVTQTPKHLITATGQRVTLRCSPRSGDLSVYWYQQSLDQGLQFLIQYYNGEERAKGNILERFSAQQFPDLHSELNLSSLELGDSALYFCASSVSGTGNFEKLFFGSGTQLSVL.

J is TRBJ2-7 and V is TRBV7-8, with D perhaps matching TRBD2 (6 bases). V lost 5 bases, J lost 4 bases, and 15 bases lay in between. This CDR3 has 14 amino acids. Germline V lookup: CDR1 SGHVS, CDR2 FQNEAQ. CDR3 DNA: TGTGCCAGCAGCCCCCGGGGGAGTCGGTACGAGCAGTACTTC. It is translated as CASSPRGSRYEQYF.

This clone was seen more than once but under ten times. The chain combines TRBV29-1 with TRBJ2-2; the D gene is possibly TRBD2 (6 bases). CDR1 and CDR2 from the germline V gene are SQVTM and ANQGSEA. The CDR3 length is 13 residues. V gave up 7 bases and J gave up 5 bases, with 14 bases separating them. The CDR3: CSATAAGTGELFF. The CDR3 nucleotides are TGCAGCGCGACCGCCGCGGGGACCGGGGAGCTGTTTTTT.

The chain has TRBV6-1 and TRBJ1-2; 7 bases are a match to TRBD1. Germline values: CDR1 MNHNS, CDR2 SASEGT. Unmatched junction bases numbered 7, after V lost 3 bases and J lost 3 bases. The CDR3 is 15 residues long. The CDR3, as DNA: TGTGCCAGCAGTGAGCGAACAGGGGAGCACTATGGCTACACCTTC. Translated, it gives CASSERTGEHYGYTF.